The entry below describes one T cell receptor beta chain. The antigen is not known. The sample belongs to a study of cytomegalovirus exposure and HLA in healthy donors. Study summary: Earlier, 150 million to 200 million T cells were analyzed, and 95 million to 140 million unique TCR beta sequences were found among them. Findings and caveats of the study: A later analysis showed HLA-associated TCR beta chains outstripping equally common others in clonal expansion. An apparent linkage of common viral pathogens to several of the most significant clusters emerged in a later analysis.

V lost 1 base, J lost 6 bases, and 16 bases lay in between. Germline V gene data show CDR1 as SGHTA and CDR2 as FQGNSA. The CDR3 is made up of 16 amino acids. The PCR made use of 60 Vbeta and 13 Jbeta primers. The protocol was immunoSEQ multiplex PCR, while the TCRdb copy is restricted to in-frame clones and leaves out a portion. The table records approximately 40,000 clones, 86% of them present only once. The chain carries TRBV7-2 and TRBJ1-3; D gene ambiguous. Input material: PBMCs. This receptor was taken from a middle-aged woman in good health and CMV-seropositive. CDR3 residues: CASSLGPGLAENTIYF. The CDR3 DNA sequence: TGTGCCAGCAGCTTAGGCCCCGGGTTAGCGGAAAACACCATATATTTT.